The table lists the clone carrying this T cell receptor beta chain with a count of one. Its antigen is not known. These data come from a study of T cell responses to AZD1222 COVID-19 vaccine. Points from the study as a whole: Nearly half of spike-specific TCRs reportedly target unmutated variant regions.

Sequencing used immunoSEQ multiplex PCR; TCRdb keeps in-frame clones, though not all of them. The data show 130,000 or so clones, with roughly nine tenths seen just once and 3.1% held by the top ten. The receptor comes from an adult in good health. This material consisted of peripheral blood, taken on day 0 of AZD1222 vaccination.

CDR3 sequence (DNA): TGCAGCGTCGCCCCCATTGGGTCCTACGAGCAGTACTTC. Translation gives CSVAPIGSYEQYF. The chain is built from TRBV29-1 and TRBJ2-7; D unresolved. The CDR3 is made up of 13 amino acids. Germline V gene data show CDR1 as SQVTM and CDR2 as ANQGSEA. Trimming removed 6 bases from V and 1 base from J, with 13 bases in between.